These 9 T cell receptor beta chains were all obtained from the same sample, sequenced in a study of CD8+ T cells in alopecia areata. Following RNA extraction, reverse transcription yielded cDNA that acted as the sequencing template. Assay: immunoSEQ multiplex PCR; the TCRdb copy retains only in-frame clones and omits some. This table holds 150,000 to 200,000 clones, under 80% found once. Specified treatment: oral pan-JAK inhibitor, 5-10 mg twice daily. Sequences were derived from CD4+ T cells sorted from blood, sampled between weeks 49 and 50, from a patient treated with tofacitinib. These receptors were taken from a human donor with alopecia areata.

The CDR3 loop is CSARDRGLSYEQYF. The CDR3 nucleotides read TGCAGCGCTAGAGACAGGGGGCTCTCCTACGAGCAGTACTTC. The J gene is TRBJ2-7, the V gene TRBV29-1, with 10 bases matching TRBD1. Germline V gives CDR1 SQVTM, CDR2 ANQGSEA. V gave up 7 bases and J gave up 0 bases; unmatched junction bases: 6. CDR3 length equals 14 residues.

The rearrangement uses TRBV7-2 and TRBJ1-5, with D maybe TRBD1 (5 bases). CDR3 length: 16 amino acids. Germline V lookup: CDR1 SGHTA, CDR2 FQGNSA. V lost 1 base and J 0 bases, leaving 10 bases between the germline ends. DNA of the CDR3: TGTGCCAGCAGCTTAGGGGGCCGTTATAGCAATCAGCCCCAGCATTTT. It encodes CASSLGGRYSNQPQHF.

This clone was seen only a few times. The genes are TRBV19 and TRBJ2-5; 13 bases fit TRBD2. V shed 5 bases and J 1 base; nucleotides not matched to a gene: 4. Per germline, CDR1 LNHDA and CDR2 SQIVND (reference sequence). This CDR3 spans 16 amino acids. CDR3 sequence reads: CASSPTSGGIQETQYF. CDR3 DNA: TGTGCCAGTAGTCCGACTAGCGGGGGGATCCAAGAGACCCAGTACTTC.

This clone was observed once. The J gene is TRBJ2-1, the V gene TRBV4-3; TRBD2 matches at 10 bases. Germline V gene data show CDR1 as LGHNA and CDR2 as YSLEER. With 0 bases clipped from V and 4 bases from J, the junction kept 6 bases outside the gene matches. The CDR3 has 17 residues. CDR3 nucleotides: TGCGCCAGCAGCCAAGAGCCCCTAGCGGGGGCGTACAATGAGCAGTTCTTC. Its translation is CASSQEPLAGAYNEQFF.

The chain recombines TRBV5-1 with TRBJ2-3, with TRBD2 identical over 8 bases. With V trimmed by 4 bases and J by 0 bases, 4 bases remained unmatched. CDR3 length equals 15 residues. Germline assignment: CDR1 SGHRS and CDR2 YFSETQ. The CDR3 DNA is TGCGCCAGCAGCACCCAGCGGGGGAGCACAGATACGCAGTATTTT. It codes for CASSTQRGSTDTQYF. Full variable domain (rest looked up from reference TRBV5-1 and TRBJ2-3): KAGVTQTPRYLIKTRGQQVTLSCSPISGHRSVSWYQQTPGQGLQFLFEYFSETQRNKGNFPGRFSGRQFSNSRSEMNVSTLELGDSALYLCASSTQRGSTDTQYFGPGTRLTVL.

This clone was observed once. The rearrangement uses TRBV30 and TRBJ2-7, with 7 bases aligning to TRBD1. From germline, CDR1 is GTSNPN and CDR2 SVGIG (reference sequence). This CDR3 comprises 14 residues. V lost 3 bases and J lost 3; bases outside the gene matches: 8. CDR3 DNA: TGTGCCTGGAGAGCACCGGGACAGCGCTACGAGCAGTACTTC. Its translation is CAWRAPGQRYEQYF. The full variable domain, in which reference TRBV30 and TRBJ2-7 provide the parts outside the CDR3, is SQTIHQWPATLVQPVGSPLSLECTVEGTSNPNLYWYRQAAGRGLQLLFYSVGIGQISSEVPQNLSASRPQDRQFILSSKKLLLSDSGFYLCAWRAPGQRYEQYFGPGTRLTVT.

This clone has a single count. The rearrangement links TRBV9 to TRBJ2-5; 9 bases map to TRBD1. The CDR3 extends over 15 amino acids. CDR1 and CDR2 (germline): SGDLS, YYNGEE. V was pared by 4 bases and J by 7 bases, with 11 bases of the junction left unmatched. CDR3 coding DNA: TGTGCCAGCAGCCCACCGACAGGGGGTGCGGGGACCCAGTACTTC. The encoded protein is CASSPPTGGAGTQYF.

This clone was counted a few times. The V gene is TRBV29-1, the J gene TRBJ2-7, with D possibly matching TRBD2 (5 bases). Trimming took off 7 bases at V and 1 base at J, with 14 bases between the two ends. CDR1 SQVTM and CDR2 ANQGSEA come from the germline V gene. This CDR3 is 13 amino acids long. In DNA form, the CDR3 reads TGCAGCGCTGGCGGTAGGGAGTCCTACGAGCAGTACTTC. It is translated as CSAGGRESYEQYF.

This clone was counted only a few times. This sequence joins TRBV4-3 and TRBJ2-2; no clear D. V lost 1 base, J lost 0 bases, and 3 bases lay in between. The CDR3 runs to 14 residues. Germline V gene sequence: CDR1 LGHNA, CDR2 YSLEER. For the CDR3, the DNA is TGCGCCAGCAGCCAAGGGCCGAACACCGGGGAGCTGTTTTTT. Translating gives CASSQGPNTGELFF.